The TCR beta chain under discussion was sequenced for a study of a mutant IDH1 vaccine in newly diagnosed glioma. Across the study: At weeks 1, 3, 5, 7, 11, 15, 19 and 23, patients received a vaccination, eight in all. First vaccine doses came 4-6 weeks after radiotherapy alone, or with temozolomide cycles.

Documented time point: week 5, during vaccination. Every vaccination contained 300 ug of the mutant IDH1 20-mer peptide and was paired with topical imiquimod. Tumors from donors were new WHO grade 3 or 4 IDH1-mutant astrocytomas with ATRX loss. As for this clone: No antigen is known for it.

Repertoires were generated with immunoSEQ multiplex PCR, while TCRdb's copy carries only in-frame clones and drops some. The sample records around 58,000 clones, around 80% being singletons. The V and J ends lost 2 bases and 5 bases respectively, with 8 bases between them. Germline CDR1 is SGHRS and CDR2 is YFSETQ. This CDR3 contains 12 residues. This receptor was taken from a man aged 30-40 years with glioma. This sequence joins TRBV5-1 and TRBJ2-7, with D hard to call. The sample here was PBMCs, taken from a glioma patient whose treatment included an IDH1 peptide vaccine. CDR3 DNA: TGCGCCAGCAGCTTAGACTTCGACGAGCAGTACTTC. It codes for CASSLDFDEQYF.